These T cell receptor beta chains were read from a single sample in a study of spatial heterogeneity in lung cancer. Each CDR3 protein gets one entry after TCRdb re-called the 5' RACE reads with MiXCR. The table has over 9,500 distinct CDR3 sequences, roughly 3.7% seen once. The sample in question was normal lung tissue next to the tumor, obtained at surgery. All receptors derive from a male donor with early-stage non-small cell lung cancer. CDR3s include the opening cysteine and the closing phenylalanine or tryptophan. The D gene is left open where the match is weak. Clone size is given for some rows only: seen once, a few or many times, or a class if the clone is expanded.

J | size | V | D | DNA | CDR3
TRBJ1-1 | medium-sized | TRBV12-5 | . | TGTGCTAGTGGTTCTGGGGGCTGGGTCACTGAAGCTTTCTTT | CASGSGGWVTEAFF
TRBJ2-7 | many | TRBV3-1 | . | TGTGCCAGCAGCCAAGATTGGGGCAGCGTCTACGAGCAGTACTTC | CASSQDWGSVYEQYF
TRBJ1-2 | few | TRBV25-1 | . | TGTGCCAGCAGTGAATATACGAAAGAGGGCTATGGCTACACCTTC | CASSEYTKEGYGYTF
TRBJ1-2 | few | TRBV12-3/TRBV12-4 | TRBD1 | TGTGCCAGCACCCTGGGACAGGGGTTTGGCTACACCTTC | CASTLGQGFGYTF
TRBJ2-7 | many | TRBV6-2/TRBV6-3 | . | TGTGCCAGCAGTTACGAATTGACGGAGTCGCGGGAGCAGTACTTC | CASSYELTESREQYF
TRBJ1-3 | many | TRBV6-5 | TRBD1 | TGTGCCAGCAGTAGACAGGGATCTGGAAACACCATATATTTT | CASSRQGSGNTIYF
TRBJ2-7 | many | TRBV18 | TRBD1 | TGTGCCAGCTCACCGGGACAGGGGTTCAGTAGCGAGCAGTACTTC | CASSPGQGFSSEQYF
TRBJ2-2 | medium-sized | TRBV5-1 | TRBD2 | TGCGCCAGCAGGCCGACCGGGACTAGCGACTCCGGGGAGCTGTTTTTT | CASRPTGTSDSGELFF
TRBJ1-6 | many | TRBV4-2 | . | TGTGCCAGCAGCCTCAGGTCTTATGCGGGGGCCTATAATTCACCCCTCCACTTT | CASSLRSYAGAYNSPLHF
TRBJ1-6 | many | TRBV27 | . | TGTGCCAGCAGTTTAAGGTCCCCGCGCGAGTCCCTCCACTTT | CASSLRSPRESLHF
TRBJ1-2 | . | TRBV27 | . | TGTGCCAGCAGTTTAACAGGGAACTATGGCTACACCTTC | CASSLTGNYGYTF